These 31 T cell receptor beta chains came from one sample sequenced in a study of T cell responses to AZD1222 COVID-19 vaccine. Assay: immunoSEQ multiplex PCR; the TCRdb copy retains only in-frame clones and omits some. The repertoire holds 95,000 to 100,000 clones, with around 84% as singletons. The specimen was peripheral blood, collected 28 days after the second AZD1222 dose. The receptors were gathered from an adult who received the AZD1222 COVID-19 vaccine.

This chain joins TRBV2 and TRBJ2-1; 10 bases map to TRBD1. Germline CDR1 is SNHLY and CDR2 is FYNNEI. The CDR3 is 14 amino acids. Germline trimming cut 4 bases from V and 7 bases from J; bases unmatched to any gene: 4. This CDR3 is CASSAGTGVNEQFF. The CDR3 DNA reads as TGTGCCAGCAGTGCCGGGACAGGGGTTAATGAGCAGTTCTTC. Looking up the rest from reference TRBV2 and TRBJ2-1 gives the full variable domain: EPEVTQTPSHQVTQMGQEVILRCVPISNHLYFYWYRQILGQKVEFLVSFYNNEISEKSEIFDDQFSVERPDGSNFTLKIRSTKLEDSAMYFCASSAGTGVNEQFFGPGTRLTVL.

This clone came up once. The chain joins TRBV7-9 to TRBJ2-5; 8 bases match TRBD1. There are 15 residues in the CDR3. From germline, CDR1 is SEHNR and CDR2 FQNEAQ (reference sequence). Trimming cost V 6 bases and J 5 bases; bases outside gene matches: 11. CDR3 nucleotide sequence: TGTGCCAGCAGGCTGACAGGGGACCTGGGGGAGACCCAGTACTTC. Translating it yields CASRLTGDLGETQYF.

This chain connects TRBV19 to TRBJ2-1; maybe TRBD2 (6 bases). Germline V gives CDR1 LNHDA, CDR2 SQIVND (reference sequence). V was pared by 3 bases and J by 9 bases, with 18 bases between. This CDR3 has 15 amino acids. CDR3 amino acids: CASSIGLPGGSEQFF. As DNA, the CDR3 is TGTGCCAGTAGTATCGGTCTACCTGGGGGGAGTGAGCAGTTCTTC.

The chain joins TRBV6-5 to TRBJ1-2; TRBD1 aligns across 10 bases. CDR1 MNHEY and CDR2 SVGAGI come from the germline V gene. This CDR3 has 16 amino acids. Trimming at V came to 0 bases and at J to 7 bases, leaving 8 bases not matched to a gene. The CDR3 loop is CASSYSTPGQGFGYTF. CDR3 nucleotides: TGTGCCAGCAGTTACTCGACCCCGGGACAGGGGTTTGGCTACACCTTC.

The count of this clone is one. The chain combines TRBV6-5 with TRBJ2-2; D unclear. The germline V gene has CDR1 MNHEY and CDR2 SVGAGI. This CDR3 spans 14 amino acids. Trimming shortened V by 5 bases and J by 6 bases, and 13 bases separated the two germline ends. In DNA form, the CDR3 reads TGTGCCAGCAGTCCCACAGCGTTCCCCGGGGAGCTGTTTTTT. Translated, it gives CASSPTAFPGELFF.

This chain uses TRBV5-1 with TRBJ1-1; D might be TRBD1 (5 bases). Trimming removed 7 bases at V and 1 base at J, with 11 bases between. The CDR3 is 13 residues long. Germline loops: CDR1 SGHRS, CDR2 YFSETQ. The CDR3 spells CASRQSSNTEAFF. DNA of the CDR3: TGCGCCAGCCGACAGAGTTCGAACACTGAAGCTTTCTTT.

This sequence joins TRBV10-3 and TRBJ2-3, with D tentatively TRBD1 (6 bases). Germline V gene lookup returns CDR1 ENHRY and CDR2 SYGVKD. This CDR3 spans 15 amino acids. Trimming took 4 bases from V and 0 from J, leaving 11 bases between them. CDR3 coding DNA: TGTGCCATCAGTGCCGGACAGAGTAGCACAGATACGCAGTATTTT. The encoded protein is CAISAGQSSTDTQYF.

The rearrangement links TRBV10-3 to TRBJ2-1; perhaps TRBD1 as D (5 bases). The CDR3 has 16 amino acids. Germline V gene sequence: CDR1 ENHRY, CDR2 SYGVKD. The V and J ends lost 5 bases and 6 bases respectively, with 20 bases between them. The CDR3 protein is CAISSRTAEGANEQFF. CDR3 bases: TGTGCCATCAGTTCCCGGACCGCCGAAGGGGCCAATGAGCAGTTCTTC.

This sequence joins TRBV18 and TRBJ1-2; D possibly corresponds to TRBD1 (5 bases). CDR3 length equals 15 residues. V lost 2 bases, J lost 8 bases, and 18 bases lay in between. Germline V lookup: CDR1 KGHSH, CDR2 LQKENI. The DNA of the CDR3 is TGTGCCAGCTCACCAAACCCGGCAGGGAAGGGGGGCTACACCTTC. Translating it yields CASSPNPAGKGGYTF.

As DNA, the CDR3 is TGTGCCAGCAGCTTGGCCCCCGGGGGGGGGAGATACACAGATACGCAGTATTTT. This sequence encodes CASSLAPGGGRYTDTQYF. The chain employs TRBV5-4 and TRBJ2-3; 8 bases match TRBD2. Germline V gene sequence: CDR1 SGHNT, CDR2 YYREEE (reference sequence). The CDR3 spans 18 residues. J lost 2 bases, V lost 0 bases, and 11 bases had no gene match.

The table lists this clone with a few counts. The J gene is TRBJ1-2, the V gene TRBV20-1; 7 bases line up with TRBD1. The CDR3 has 11 amino acids. After removal of 5 bases from V and 14 bases from J, the junction contained 11 bases not matched to a gene. From germline, CDR1 is DFQATT and CDR2 SNEGSKA (reference sequence). The CDR3 sequence: CSALRGGMETF. Written as DNA, the CDR3 is TGCAGTGCTCTCCGAGGGGGCATGGAGACCTTC.

Concerning this clone: Its ends do not fully match the called genes, so a read error is possible. The chain combines TRBV9 with TRBJ1-3; D is ambiguous. From germline, CDR1 is SGDLS and CDR2 YYNGEE. The CDR3 is 16 residues long. CDR3 residues: CASSAPSGEAGSTIYF. The CDR3 nucleotides read TGTGCCAGCAGCGCTCCCTCCGGGGAAGCTGGAAGCACCATATATTTT.

The genes are TRBV27 and TRBJ1-2, with TRBD1 as a possible D gene (5 bases). This CDR3 has 16 amino acids. V was shortened by 3 bases and J by 4 bases, with 18 bases between the two germline ends. From germline, CDR1 is MNHEY and CDR2 SMNVEV (reference sequence). The chain's CDR3 is CASSLSLQTALYGYTF. CDR3 in DNA: TGTGCCAGCAGTTTGTCCCTACAGACAGCGCTCTATGGCTACACCTTC.

The rearrangement uses TRBV7-9 and TRBJ2-7; D unclear. Germline V gene sequence: CDR1 SEHNR, CDR2 FQNEAQ (reference sequence). V was cut by 4 bases and J by 4 bases, with 11 bases left in between. CDR3 length: 13 residues. As DNA, the CDR3 is TGTGCCAGCAGCTCCTCGACTGGATACGAGCAGTACTTC. As protein: CASSSSTGYEQYF.

The count of this clone is one. This CDR3 reads CASSPTGGGGLGEQYF. In DNA form, the CDR3 reads TGTGCCAGCAGCCCGACCGGGGGAGGGGGCCTGGGAGAGCAGTACTTC. The chain recombines TRBV3-1 (or the pseudogene TRBV3-2) with TRBJ2-7; either TRBD1 or TRBD2 may fit D (7 bases each). Germline-derived CDR1 and CDR2 are LGHDT and YNNKEL (reference sequence). The CDR3 is 16 residues long. The V and J ends lost 4 bases and 7 bases respectively, with 23 bases between them.

This sequence joins TRBV5-6 and TRBJ1-2; D gene ambiguous. Germline V gene data show CDR1 as SGHDT and CDR2 as YYEEEE. V was pared by 3 bases and J by 5 bases, with 14 bases between. This CDR3 is built from 14 residues. The CDR3 reads CASSSVDGRYGYTF. In DNA, the CDR3 is TGTGCCAGCAGCTCCGTAGACGGTCGTTATGGCTACACCTTC.

The chain has TRBV29-1 and TRBJ1-5, with D possibly TRBD1 on 6 matching bases. The CDR3 covers 14 residues. From germline, CDR1 is SQVTM and CDR2 ANQGSEA. V was trimmed by 3 bases and J by 5 bases, leaving 14 bases between them. The CDR3 DNA follows: TGCAGCGTTGAGATGACAGGCCCCTATCAGCCCCAGCATTTT. It specifies CSVEMTGPYQPQHF.

The rearrangement uses TRBV23-1 and TRBJ2-5; 8 bases line up with TRBD1. TRBV23-1 is designated an ORF whose function remains uncertain. The CDR3 extends over 14 amino acids. The V and J ends lost 6 bases and 7 bases, in that order; junction bases with no gene match: 10. The CDR3 coding sequence is TGCGCCAGCAGCCCAGGACAGGGTTCAGCGACCCAGTACTTC. Amino acids: CASSPGQGSATQYF.

The chain couples TRBV7-6 to TRBJ2-3; D is tentatively TRBD1 or TRBD2 (6 bases each). The CDR3 runs to 14 residues. The germline V and J ends were trimmed by 2 bases and 6 bases, with 12 bases remaining between them. In germline, CDR1 is SGHVS, CDR2 FNYEAQ. The CDR3 sequence: CASSLLGGPDTQYF. CDR3 bases: TGTGCCAGCAGCTTACTCGGGGGCCCGGATACGCAGTATTTT.

The V call is TRBV29-1, the J call TRBJ1-1; D not resolved. The CDR3 spans 11 residues. Trimming cost V 7 bases and J 4 bases, with 10 bases left between them. The V gene's germline CDR1 is SQVTM and CDR2 ANQGSEA. The CDR3 here is CSARQVTEAFF. In DNA form, the CDR3 reads TGCAGCGCCCGTCAGGTCACTGAAGCTTTCTTT.

This chain connects TRBV11-3 to TRBJ2-5; 10 bases match TRBD1. In germline, CDR1 is SGHNT, CDR2 YENEEA. The CDR3 has 16 amino acids. With V trimmed by 1 base and J by 4 bases, 6 bases remained unmatched. The CDR3: CASSLGTGGSSETQYF. As DNA, the CDR3 is TGTGCCAGCAGCTTAGGGACAGGGGGTTCCTCAGAGACCCAGTACTTC. The full variable domain, completed using reference TRBV11-3 and TRBJ2-5, is EAGVVQSPRYKIIEKKQPVAFWCNPISGHNTLYWYLQNLGQGPELLIRYENEEAVDDSQLPKDRFSAERLKGVDSTLKIQPAELGDSAVYLCASSLGTGGSSETQYFGPGTRLLVL.

The genes are TRBV10-3 and TRBJ2-3; D assignment may be TRBD1 or TRBD2 (6 bases each). V was shortened by 7 bases and J by 2 bases, with 13 bases between the two germline ends. This CDR3 contains 14 residues. Germline CDR1 reads ENHRY; CDR2 reads SYGVKD. In DNA form, the CDR3 reads TGTGCCATCAAGGGGGGCGGAGTCACAGATACGCAGTATTTT. This encodes CAIKGGGVTDTQYF.

This clone has a single count. The chain has TRBV6-2 or TRBV6-3 and TRBJ1-1; D is unresolved. With 6 bases removed from V and 4 bases from J, the gap between germline ends came to 9 bases. Per the germline V gene, CDR1 is MNHEY and CDR2 is SVGEGT. This CDR3 spans 12 amino acids. The CDR3 region is CASSIPGTEAFF. In DNA, the CDR3 is TGTGCCAGCAGCATTCCCGGCACTGAAGCTTTCTTT.

The V call is TRBV7-9, the J call TRBJ2-5; unclear D gene. Germline V gives CDR1 SEHNR, CDR2 FQNEAQ (reference sequence). The CDR3 is 13 amino acids. V shed 4 bases and J shed 1 base, with 7 bases lying between them. CDR3 amino acids: CASSSLAQETQYF. The CDR3 nucleotides read TGTGCCAGCAGCTCACTCGCCCAAGAGACCCAGTACTTC.

The chain uses TRBV7-2 and TRBJ2-1; the match to TRBD2 covers 8 bases. Germline CDR1 SGHTA, CDR2 FQGNSA. The CDR3 runs 14 residues. J gave up 8 bases and V 3 bases, and 6 bases lay outside the gene matches. The CDR3 sequence is CASSLGTSSHEQFF. Written as DNA, the CDR3 is TGTGCCAGCAGCTTGGGGACTAGTTCCCATGAGCAGTTCTTC.

This chain connects TRBV27 to TRBJ2-3; 12 nucleotides match TRBD2. In germline, CDR1 is MNHEY, CDR2 SMNVEV (reference sequence). Unmatched junction bases numbered 9, after V lost 3 bases and J lost 2 bases. The CDR3 is 18 residues long. The CDR3 loop reads CASSLLRLAGVYTDTQYF. In nucleotides, the CDR3 is TGTGCCAGCAGTTTGCTTCGACTAGCGGGAGTGTACACAGATACGCAGTATTTT.

This clone occurred a few times. V usage is TRBV7-2 and J usage is TRBJ1-5; maybe TRBD1 (6 bases). CDR1 and CDR2 (germline): SGHTA, FQGNSA. V gave up 3 bases and J gave up 3 bases, with 9 bases separating them. CDR3 size: 14 residues. Written as DNA, the CDR3 is TGTGCCAGCAGCTTTACAGGGTACAATCAGCCCCAGCATTTT. It yields the protein CASSFTGYNQPQHF.

The CDR3 is CASSESRSGQPQHF. The CDR3 DNA follows: TGTGCCAGCAGTGAATCAAGATCCGGTCAGCCCCAGCATTTT. The J gene is TRBJ1-5, the V gene TRBV25-1; no reliable D call. Germline loops: CDR1 MGHDK, CDR2 SYGVNS. This CDR3 is 14 amino acids long. Between the trimmed V and J ends, which lost 1 base and 6 bases, there was a span of 10 bases.

This clone came up once. The rearrangement links TRBV4-3 to TRBJ1-2; no clear D gene. The V gene's germline CDR1 is LGHNA and CDR2 YSLEER. Deletions cut 0 bases from V and 5 bases from J, with 13 bases between. The CDR3 totals 15 residues. CDR3 residues: CASSQERRQSYGYTF. CDR3 DNA: TGCGCCAGCAGCCAAGAAAGGCGGCAAAGTTATGGCTACACCTTC.

This clone was counted between two and nine times. V gene TRBV18 combines with J gene TRBJ2-7; either TRBD1 or TRBD2 may supply D (6 bases each). Germline assignment: CDR1 KGHSH and CDR2 LQKENI. The CDR3 loop spans 16 amino acids. V shed 3 bases and J shed 6 bases, with 21 bases lying between them. CDR3 coding DNA: TGTGCCAGCTCACCGAGATCAGGGGCGCTAGCGAGCGAGCAGTACTTC. This sequence encodes CASSPRSGALASEQYF.

This clone was counted only a few times. The CDR3 region has the DNA TGTGCCAGCTCACCAAACGTCCGGGACAGGGAGTACAATGAGCAGTTCTTC. This codes for CASSPNVRDREYNEQFF. V and J are TRBV18 and TRBJ2-1, with 9 bases identical to TRBD1. Per the germline V gene, CDR1 is KGHSH and CDR2 is LQKENI. The V segment lost 2 bases and the J segment 4 bases; nucleotides outside the gene matches: 9. The CDR3 runs 17 residues.